This T cell receptor (beta chain) was recovered during a study of early T cells in non-severe SARS-CoV-2 infection. Across the study: The input, bulk RNA from unsorted whole blood, was sequenced, and chains were unpaired.

The study's findings and limits: VDJdb-based matching was biased toward anti-spike CD8 responses and missed private and CD4 specificities.

This clonotype was seen repeatedly, ten times or more. Its target is not known. Attached unique molecular identifiers marked individual cDNA molecules. MiXCR, applied by TCRdb to the 5' RACE reads, yields one record per CDR3 protein. The data contain about 80,000 distinct CDR3 sequences, 5% of them singletons. Per the germline V gene, CDR1 is SGHRS and CDR2 is YFSETQ. This CDR3 is 16 amino acids long. V shed 2 bases and J 1 base; nucleotides not matched to a gene: 7. The V call is TRBV5-1, the J call TRBJ2-7; 9 bases map to TRBD1. The sequencing here drew on whole blood, taken at baseline. This sequence was found in an adult who was a healthcare worker with PCR-confirmed SARS-CoV-2 infection or an uninfected control (not recorded which). The CDR3 region has the DNA TGCGCCAGCAGCTTAGGGGCGGGACAGGGATCCTACGAGCAGTACTTC. Its translation: CASSLGAGQGSYEQYF.